These 18 T cell receptor beta chains originate from one sample sequenced in a study of blood T cell repertoires in COVID-19. The table came from immunoSEQ multiplex PCR; TCRdb's copy has only in-frame clones and leaves some out. This table holds approximately 310,000 clones, around 86% found once. Input material: PBMCs or T cells enriched from blood (not recorded which). The receptors here all came from a man between 60 and 75 years old who had recovered from COVID-19.

The rearrangement joins TRBV24-1 to TRBJ2-2; maybe TRBD2 (6 bases). V was clipped by 0 bases and J by 0 bases, with 13 bases between them. Germline V gives CDR1 KGHDR, CDR2 SFDVKD. This CDR3 is 18 amino acids long. CDR3 sequence reads: CATSDLGGADANTGELFF. In DNA, the CDR3 is TGTGCCACCAGTGATTTGGGAGGGGCCGACGCGAACACCGGGGAGCTGTTTTTT.

The V call is TRBV28, the J call TRBJ2-2; D is uncertain. V was shortened by 3 bases and J by 4 bases, with 6 bases between the two germline ends. Germline CDR1 reads MDHEN; CDR2 reads SYDVKM. This CDR3 is built from 13 residues. The CDR3 is CASSFLITGELFF. The CDR3 DNA is TGTGCCAGCAGTTTCTTAATCACCGGGGAGCTGTTTTTT.

The rearrangement joins TRBV9 to TRBJ2-7, with D unclear. V lost 7 bases to trimming and J lost 2 bases, with 19 bases between them. The germline V gene encodes CDR1 SGDLS and CDR2 YYNGEE. CDR3 length equals 15 residues. CDR3 protein: CASAAGATLTYEQYF. The CDR3 coding sequence is TGTGCCAGCGCCGCTGGAGCGACCCTCACCTACGAGCAGTACTTC.

The chain links TRBV10-3 to TRBJ2-7, with TRBD1 matching 8 bases. Trimming cost V 5 bases and J 6 bases; bases outside gene matches: 6. Germline CDR1 ENHRY, CDR2 SYGVKD. The CDR3 spans 13 residues. For the CDR3, the DNA is TGTGCCATCAGTAGGACAGGGTCAGCCGAGCAGTACTTC. It codes for CAISRTGSAEQYF.

The rearrangement links TRBV3-1 (or the pseudogene TRBV3-2) to TRBJ2-6, with D perhaps TRBD2 (6 bases). Trimming took off 3 bases at V and 0 bases at J, with 9 bases between the two ends. CDR3 length: 16 amino acids. Germline V lookup: CDR1 LGHDT, CDR2 YNNKEL (reference sequence). CDR3 coding DNA: TGTGCCAGCAGCCAGGACTACCCCTCTGGGGCCAACGTCCTGACTTTC. The encoded protein is CASSQDYPSGANVLTF.

A remark on this clone: One junction end disagrees with the germline gene, perhaps due to a read error. The rearrangement links TRBV15 to TRBJ1-4, with 9 positions matching TRBD1. CDR3 size: 14 residues. In germline, CDR1 is LNHNV, CDR2 YYDKDF (reference sequence). Here the CDR3 reads CATTRQGVDEKLFF. DNA for the CDR3: TGTGCCACCACCAGACAGGGGGTGGACGAAAAACTGTTTTTT.

The chain employs TRBV29-1 and TRBJ1-2; no clear D gene. Germline CDR1 and CDR2: SQVTM and ANQGSEA. V dropped 7 bases and J dropped 4 bases, with 13 bases sitting between them. The CDR3 totals 12 residues. The CDR3: CSASGEGYGYTF. The CDR3 nucleotides are TGCAGCGCGTCCGGGGAGGGCTATGGCTACACCTTC.

The rearrangement uses TRBV18 and TRBJ1-2, with a tentative D call TRBD1 (6 bases). Germline V gives CDR1 KGHSH, CDR2 LQKENI. The CDR3 is 14 amino acids. Trimming stripped 2 bases from V and 5 bases from J, with 12 bases between. The CDR3 is CASSPGGEVYGYTF. CDR3 nucleotides: TGTGCCAGCTCACCAGGGGGCGAAGTATATGGCTACACCTTC.

Worth noting for this clone: The sample has other DNA sequences that encode this CDR3 too. The CDR3 bases are TGCAGCGTTGCCGGGGGGAACACTGAAGCTTTCTTT. As protein: CSVAGGNTEAFF. The chain links TRBV29-1 to TRBJ1-1; weak D call: TRBD1 (5 bases). Germline assignment: CDR1 SQVTM and CDR2 ANQGSEA. The CDR3 spans 12 residues. V was trimmed by 4 bases and J by 1 base, leaving 7 bases between them.

The genes are TRBV12-5 and TRBJ2-7; possibly TRBD2 for D (5 bases). Looked up from germline, CDR1 is LGHNT and CDR2 is FRNRAP. This CDR3 is 17 amino acids long. V was trimmed by 0 bases and J by 3 bases, leaving 18 bases between them. The CDR3 loop is CASGLVPLREQVYEQYF. Written as DNA, the CDR3 is TGTGCTAGTGGTTTGGTCCCGTTGAGGGAGCAGGTCTACGAGCAGTACTTC.

This clone was observed a few times. This sequence joins TRBV7-9 and TRBJ2-2, with 8 bases matching TRBD2. With V trimmed by 1 base and J by 2 bases, 3 bases remained unmatched. CDR1 and CDR2 from the germline V gene are SEHNR and FQNEAQ (reference sequence). The CDR3 covers 16 residues. Written as DNA, the CDR3 is TGTGCCAGCAGCTTAGGTAGCGGGACTAACACCGGGGAGCTGTTTTTT. It encodes CASSLGSGTNTGELFF.

The rearrangement uses TRBV11-3 and TRBJ2-7; no definite D call. The V end was cut by 1 base, the J end by 0 bases, with 10 bases between. The CDR3 runs 15 residues. CDR1 and CDR2 from the germline V gene are SGHNT and YENEEA. The CDR3 spells CASSLASGFSYEQYF. The CDR3 DNA follows: TGTGCCAGCAGCTTAGCGTCCGGGTTCTCCTACGAGCAGTACTTC.

With regard to this clone: Within the sample, other DNA sequences also encode this same CDR3. The chain carries TRBV18 and TRBJ2-7; 10 positions match TRBD1. Germline trimming cut 1 base from V and 1 base from J; bases unmatched to any gene: 1. This CDR3 region has 15 residues. The germline CDR1 and CDR2 sequences are KGHSH and LQKENI. The CDR3: CASSPQGQGSYEQYF. CDR3 in DNA: TGTGCCAGCTCACCACAGGGACAGGGGTCCTACGAGCAGTACTTC.

V gene TRBV7-2 combines with J gene TRBJ1-2; TRBD1 agrees at 7 bases. The CDR3 runs to 15 residues. With V trimmed by 4 bases and J by 8 bases, 13 bases remained unmatched. Germline loops: CDR1 SGHTA, CDR2 FQGNSA. This CDR3 reads CASSSAYSGGLGYTF. The CDR3 DNA reads as TGTGCCAGCAGCTCTGCTTATTCAGGGGGTTTAGGCTACACCTTC.

The V and J genes are TRBV19 and TRBJ1-2; 12 nucleotides agree with TRBD1. The V gene end was trimmed by 6 bases and the J gene end by 6 bases; junction bases not matched to a gene: 11. There are 16 residues in the CDR3. Germline CDR1 LNHDA, CDR2 SQIVND (reference sequence). This CDR3 reads CASSRRDRGPNNGYTF. DNA for the CDR3: TGTGCCAGTAGCCGAAGGGACAGGGGGCCCAACAATGGCTACACCTTC.

The chain is built from TRBV5-1 and TRBJ2-7; 8 nucleotides agree with TRBD1. Germline V gene lookup returns CDR1 SGHRS and CDR2 YFSETQ. CDR3 size: 15 residues. Trimming took 5 bases from V and 6 from J; bases not matched to a gene: 13. The CDR3 sequence: CASSPNPGGFSEQYF. In nucleotides, the CDR3 is TGCGCCAGCAGTCCGAACCCAGGGGGCTTTAGCGAGCAGTACTTC.

The rearrangement joins TRBV29-1 to TRBJ2-7, with a weak D call TRBD1 (6 bases). V lost 4 bases and J 2 bases, leaving 12 bases between the germline ends. CDR3 length: 13 amino acids. Germline values: CDR1 SQVTM, CDR2 ANQGSEA. The CDR3 coding sequence is TGCAGCGTTGCTTACAGGGTGGCCTACGAGCAGTACTTC. Translated: CSVAYRVAYEQYF.

The rearrangement uses TRBV5-1 and TRBJ1-2; TRBD1 aligns across 11 bases. The germline CDR1 and CDR2 sequences are SGHRS and YFSETQ. The CDR3 covers 13 residues. The trim removed 7 bases at V and 6 bases at J, leaving 5 bases unmatched. The CDR3 reads CASGKDRGHGYTF. As DNA, the CDR3 is TGCGCCAGCGGAAAGGACAGGGGGCATGGCTACACCTTC.